This T cell receptor beta chain was obtained from a study of PD-L1 blockade in urothelial cancer. Background on the study: Most patients, about 85% of the roughly 30, were males with bladder-origin cancer.

This clone was seen only a few times. Patients presented with locally advanced or metastatic urothelial carcinoma. CDR1 and CDR2 from the germline V gene are SGHTS and YDEGEE. The germline V and J ends were trimmed by 6 bases and 3 bases, with 13 bases remaining between them. CDR3 size: 14 residues. The repertoire was sequenced with immunoSEQ multiplex PCR; TCRdb's copy has only in-frame clones and lacks some. The sample has 100,000 or so clones; about 89% are singletons. V usage is TRBV5-8 and J usage is TRBJ1-5; a weak D match, TRBD1 (6 bases). The sequencing here drew on PBMCs, taken around atezolizumab (anti-PD-L1) treatment. The TCR was taken from a woman of 80 years or more with urothelial cancer. The CDR3 spells CASTADSPNQPQHF. The DNA of the CDR3 is TGTGCCAGCACCGCGGACAGCCCCAATCAGCCCCAGCATTTT.